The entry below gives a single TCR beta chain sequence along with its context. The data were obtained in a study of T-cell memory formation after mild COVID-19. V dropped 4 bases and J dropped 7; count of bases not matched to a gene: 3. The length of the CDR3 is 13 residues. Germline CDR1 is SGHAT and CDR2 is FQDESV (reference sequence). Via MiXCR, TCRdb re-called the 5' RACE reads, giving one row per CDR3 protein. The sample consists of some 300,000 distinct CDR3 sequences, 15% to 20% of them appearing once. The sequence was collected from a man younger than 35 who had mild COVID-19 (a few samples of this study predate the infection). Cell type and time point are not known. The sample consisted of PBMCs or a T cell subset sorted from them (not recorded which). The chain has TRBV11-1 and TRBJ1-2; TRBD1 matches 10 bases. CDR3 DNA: TGTGCCAGCAGCTCCCGACAGGGGGCTGGCTACACCTTC. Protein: CASSSRQGAGYTF.